Listed here are 22 T cell receptor beta chains from one sample, sequenced in a study of T cell responses to AZD1222 COVID-19 vaccine. Using immunoSEQ multiplex PCR, the repertoire was profiled, and TCRdb retains in-frame clones only, with some absent. Among about 150,000 clones listed, 88% were seen once. Sequenced material: peripheral blood, taken on day 0 of MenACWY control vaccination. These receptors came from an adult in good health.

DNA for the CDR3: TGTGCCAGCACCCGGGACAGGGTTGGTGAAGCTTTCTTT. This sequence encodes CASTRDRVGEAFF. V and J are TRBV6-5 and TRBJ1-1, with TRBD1 identical over 9 bases. The length of the CDR3 is 13 residues. Per the germline V gene, CDR1 is MNHEY and CDR2 is SVGAGI. V trimming: 7 bases; J trimming: 7 bases; junction bases outside the gene matches: 7.

This clone was detected only once. The chain combines TRBV4-2 with TRBJ1-3, with D tentatively TRBD1 (6 bases). Per germline, CDR1 LGHNA and CDR2 YNFKEQ. V shed 3 bases and J shed 4 bases, with 10 bases lying between them. This CDR3 comprises 14 residues. The CDR3 loop reads CASSHPTGGNTIYF. In nucleotides, the CDR3 is TGTGCCAGCAGCCATCCGACAGGAGGAAACACCATATATTTT.

The chain recombines TRBV30 with TRBJ1-5, with a possible D match to TRBD1 (6 bases). Trimming removed 2 bases from V and 4 bases from J, with 9 bases in between. This CDR3 is built from 13 residues. Germline values: CDR1 GTSNPN, CDR2 SVGIG (reference sequence). CDR3 DNA: TGTGCCTGGAGTATTACAGGGAATCAGCCCCAGCATTTT. Its protein product is CAWSITGNQPQHF. The full variable domain, in which reference TRBV30 and TRBJ1-5 provide the parts outside the CDR3, is SQTIHQWPATLVQPVGSPLSLECTVEGTSNPNLYWYRQAAGRGLQLLFYSVGIGQISSEVPQNLSASRPQDRQFILSSKKLLLSDSGFYLCAWSITGNQPQHFGDGTRLSIL.

The rearrangement links TRBV6-5 to TRBJ2-7, with 8 bases that match TRBD1. The CDR3 is 15 residues long. With V trimmed by 6 bases and J by 3 bases, 10 bases remained unmatched. Germline V lookup: CDR1 MNHEY, CDR2 SVGAGI. CDR3 nucleotides: TGTGCCAGCAGGATAGGGACAGGACCGAACTACGAGCAGTACTTC. Protein product: CASRIGTGPNYEQYF.

This clone was counted a single time. This CDR3 reads CAISERRGNQPQHF. CDR3 in DNA: TGTGCCATCAGTGAGCGTCGGGGGAACCAGCCCCAGCATTTT. The chain employs TRBV10-3 and TRBJ1-5; possible D gene TRBD1, 5 bases. V lost 2 bases to trimming and J lost 7 bases, with 12 bases between them. Germline V gene lookup returns CDR1 ENHRY and CDR2 SYGVKD. This CDR3 region has 14 residues.

The V gene is TRBV6-5, the J gene TRBJ2-7; D is unclear. This CDR3 is built from 15 residues. V dropped 2 bases and J dropped 0 bases, with 11 bases sitting between them. Germline V gives CDR1 MNHEY, CDR2 SVGAGI. The CDR3 is CASSYGVSLSYEQYF. For the CDR3, the DNA is TGTGCCAGCAGTTACGGGGTTAGCCTCTCCTACGAGCAGTACTTC.

The chain recombines TRBV2 with TRBJ1-2; maybe TRBD1 (5 bases). Per germline, CDR1 SNHLY and CDR2 FYNNEI. With 8 bases removed from V and 4 bases from J, the gap between germline ends came to 20 bases. The CDR3 loop spans 15 amino acids. DNA for the CDR3: TGTGCCAGCTCCTTCAGGGCGGCGTCAGTCTATGGCTACACCTTC. Its translation: CASSFRAASVYGYTF.

This chain links TRBV7-6 with TRBJ1-2; the match to TRBD1 covers 7 bases. With 0 bases clipped from V and 4 bases from J, the junction kept 5 bases outside the gene matches. The germline V gene has CDR1 SGHVS and CDR2 FNYEAQ. This CDR3 contains 15 residues. The CDR3 protein is CASSLATGEVYGYTF. Here the CDR3 DNA reads TGTGCCAGCAGCTTAGCCACAGGGGAAGTCTATGGCTACACCTTC.

The chain uses TRBV3-1 (or the pseudogene TRBV3-2) and TRBJ1-5; a possible D gene is TRBD1 (5 bases). This CDR3 region has 14 residues. V was shortened by 3 bases and J by 4 bases, with 10 bases between the two germline ends. Germline CDR1 is LGHDT and CDR2 is YNNKEL (reference sequence). Written as DNA, the CDR3 is TGTGCCAGCAGCCACTGGGGGAAGAATCAGCCCCAGCATTTT. Translation gives CASSHWGKNQPQHF.

This chain uses TRBV6-5 with TRBJ2-5, with D perhaps matching TRBD1 (5 bases). The CDR3 covers 13 residues. Germline V gene lookup returns CDR1 MNHEY and CDR2 SVGAGI. V was trimmed by 11 bases and J by 5 bases, leaving 18 bases between them. The CDR3 coding sequence is TGTGCCTGTAAGATGCAGGGCGGCGAGACCCAGTACTTC. Residues: CACKMQGGETQYF.

This clone was seen a few times. The rearrangement links TRBV30 to TRBJ2-7; TRBD1 matches 9 bases. This CDR3 is 15 amino acids long. Germline V gene sequence: CDR1 GTSNPN, CDR2 SVGIG (reference sequence). V shed 0 bases and J 3 bases; nucleotides not matched to a gene: 6. The CDR3 DNA reads TGTGCCTGGAGTGTATCAACAGGGGGCATCTACGAGCAGTACTTC. This codes for CAWSVSTGGIYEQYF.

This rearrangement joins TRBV5-4 to TRBJ2-3; 11 bases map to TRBD2. Looked up from germline, CDR1 is SGHNT and CDR2 is YYREEE (reference sequence). J lost 6 bases, V lost 0 bases, and 3 bases had no gene match. The CDR3 extends over 15 amino acids. The CDR3 region has the DNA TGTGCCAGCAGCTTGGGATTAGCGGGGGGGGATACGCAGTATTTT. This translates into CASSLGLAGGDTQYF. The variable domain in full, with the rest retrieved from reference TRBV5-4 and TRBJ2-3, is ETGVTQSPTHLIKTRGQQVTLRCSSQSGHNTVSWYQQALGQGPQFIFQYYREEENGRGNFPPRFSGLQFPNYSSELNVNALELDDSALYLCASSLGLAGGDTQYFGPGTRLTVL.

The chain carries TRBV11-2 and TRBJ1-1, with 9 nucleotides matching TRBD1. J was trimmed by 5 bases and V by 5 bases; bases with no gene match: 9. The germline V gene encodes CDR1 SGHAT and CDR2 FQNNGV. The CDR3 contains 15 residues. The CDR3 protein is CASSSQGQGWTEAFF. CDR3 sequence (DNA): TGTGCCAGCAGCAGCCAAGGACAGGGGTGGACTGAAGCTTTCTTT. Variable domain in full (rest from reference TRBV11-2 and TRBJ1-1): EAGVAQSPRYKIIEKRQSVAFWCNPISGHATLYWYQQILGQGPKLLIQFQNNGVVDDSQLPKDRFSAERLKGVDSTLKIQPAKLEDSAVYLCASSSQGQGWTEAFFGQGTRLTVV.

This rearrangement joins TRBV9 to TRBJ1-1; the D gene is possibly TRBD1 (6 bases). The V and J ends lost 0 bases and 5 bases respectively, with 14 bases between them. This CDR3 comprises 15 residues. Germline V gene data show CDR1 as SGDLS and CDR2 as YYNGEE. CDR3 sequence (DNA): TGTGCCAGCAGCGTAGAGGGACACCCGGGGACTGAAGCTTTCTTT. Translating it yields CASSVEGHPGTEAFF.

The genes are TRBV20-1 and TRBJ2-7; D unresolved. Germline V CDR1 and CDR2: DFQATT, SNEGSKA (reference sequence). This CDR3 is 10 amino acids long. V dropped 6 bases and J dropped 6 bases, with 9 bases sitting between them. As DNA, the CDR3 is TGCAGTGCCCAGACTCGCGAGCAGTACTTC. Encoded protein: CSAQTREQYF.

The V gene is TRBV4-3, the J gene TRBJ2-4; 7 bases align to TRBD1. With V trimmed by 4 bases and J by 3 bases, 6 bases remained unmatched. CDR3 length: 15 residues. Germline-derived CDR1 and CDR2 are LGHNA and YSLEER. In DNA form, the CDR3 reads TGCGCCAGCAGCCCGGGGACAGCTGGCAAAAACATTCAGTACTTC. This gives the protein CASSPGTAGKNIQYF.

The sample holds one count of this clone. The chain recombines TRBV5-6 with TRBJ2-7; 7 bases line up with TRBD1. Germline values: CDR1 SGHDT, CDR2 YYEEEE. This CDR3 has 14 amino acids. V was clipped by 3 bases and J by 3 bases; unmatched bases: 6. CDR3 protein: CASSWRGGFYEQYF. Written as DNA, the CDR3 is TGTGCCAGCAGCTGGAGAGGGGGCTTCTACGAGCAGTACTTC.

The CDR3 bases are TGTGCCAGCATTGGCTCCCCCGGGAACCTCCACTTT. Translating gives CASIGSPGNLHF. The V and J genes are TRBV28 and TRBJ1-6; D is uncertain. Germline CDR1 reads MDHEN; CDR2 reads SYDVKM. V lost 7 bases and J 15 bases, leaving 16 bases between the germline ends. The CDR3 consists of 12 residues.

The chain is built from TRBV18 and TRBJ2-1; D not resolved. The V and J ends lost 6 bases and 8 bases respectively, with 8 bases between them. This CDR3 spans 11 amino acids. In germline, CDR1 is KGHSH, CDR2 LQKENI. The CDR3, as DNA: TGTGCCAGCTCTCAAAGCGATGAGCAGTTCTTC. Translation gives CASSQSDEQFF.

The rearrangement uses TRBV2 and TRBJ2-6; no reliable D call. The CDR3 runs to 14 residues. Germline V gene data show CDR1 as SNHLY and CDR2 as FYNNEI. With 5 bases removed from V and 1 base from J, the gap between germline ends came to 6 bases. The CDR3 region is CASSRESGANVLTF. CDR3 in DNA: TGTGCCAGCAGTAGGGAATCTGGGGCCAACGTCCTGACTTTC.

The genes are TRBV19 and TRBJ2-2; either TRBD1 or TRBD2 may fit D (5 bases each). V was pared by 6 bases and J by 1 base, with 12 bases between. This CDR3 region has 15 residues. Germline V CDR1 and CDR2: LNHDA, SQIVND (reference sequence). The CDR3 is CASSPPGQNTGELFF. The CDR3 DNA sequence: TGTGCCAGTAGCCCACCGGGGCAGAACACCGGGGAGCTGTTTTTT. Filled out from reference TRBV19 and TRBJ2-2, the complete variable domain reads DGGITQSPKYLFRKEGQNVTLSCEQNLNHDAMYWYRQDPGQGLRLIYYSQIVNDFQKGDIAEGYSVSREKKESFPLTVTSAQKNPTAFYLCASSPPGQNTGELFFGEGSRLTVL.

This chain joins TRBV21-1 and TRBJ1-2. TRBV21-1 is reported as a pseudogene. The CDR3 runs to 12 residues. The CDR3 DNA sequence: TGTGCCAGCAGCAAGCGAGGGAATGGCTACACCTTC. This translates into CASSKRGNGYTF.